These T cell receptor beta chains were read from a single sample in a study of T cell responses to AZD1222 COVID-19 vaccine. Measured with immunoSEQ multiplex PCR; TCRdb has only the in-frame clones, and not every one. The repertoire consists of fewer than 150,000 clones, with about 85% occurring once and the leading ten covering around 6.2%. The sequences come from peripheral blood, collected on day 0 of AZD1222 vaccination. Receptor source: an adult in good health. The CDR3 runs from the conserved cysteine through the conserved F or W. The D gene is left open where the match is weak. Rows may omit the clone size; those that give it use once, few, many or a size class.

clone_size	v_call	cdr3_length	d_call	j_call	cdr3_aa	cdr3_nt
-	TRBV9	17	TRBD1	TRBJ2-7	CASSVGVGGTGMGEQYF	TGTGCCAGCAGCGTAGGAGTTGGGGGGACAGGGATGGGCGAGCAGTACTTC
once	TRBV11-3	15	TRBD1	TRBJ1-6	CASSKGTGRGSPLHF	TGTGCCAGCAGCAAAGGGACAGGCAGAGGATCACCCCTCCACTTT
-	TRBV6-5	15	TRBD2	TRBJ2-1	CASKPLRRGDNEQFF	TGTGCCAGCAAACCCCTCCGGCGGGGGGACAATGAGCAGTTCTTC
-	TRBV28	19	-	TRBJ2-7	CASSFGSVFGGTAVYEQYF	TGTGCCAGCAGTTTTGGATCAGTTTTTGGGGGGACGGCGGTCTACGAGCAGTACTTC
-	TRBV5-1	16	TRBD1	TRBJ1-2	CASSSEGQGGNYGYTF	TGCGCCAGCAGCTCAGAGGGACAGGGGGGAAACTATGGCTACACCTTC
-	TRBV19	17	TRBD1	TRBJ1-5	CASSIVRGQGGNQPQHF	TGTGCCAGTAGTATAGTAAGGGGACAGGGGGGAAATCAGCCCCAGCATTTT
-	TRBV7-8	14	-	TRBJ2-7	CASSQTGNVYEQYF	TGTGCCAGCAGCCAGACCGGGAACGTTTACGAGCAGTACTTC
-	TRBV7-2	16	-	TRBJ2-1	CASSSRPGSSYNEQFF	TGTGCCAGCAGCTCCCGGCCGGGGAGCTCCTACAATGAGCAGTTCTTC
-	TRBV5-1	13	-	TRBJ2-2	CASSLYYPGELFF	TGCGCCAGCAGCTTGTATTACCCAGGGGAGCTGTTTTTT
-	TRBV29-1	16	TRBD1	TRBJ1-2	CSVVLALGQGAYGYTF	TGCAGCGTTGTCCTTGCGCTGGGACAGGGGGCATATGGCTACACCTTC
-	TRBV2	14	-	TRBJ1-6	CASNDRPPNSPLHF	TGTGCCAGCAATGACAGGCCCCCTAATTCACCCCTCCACTTT
-	TRBV28	12	-	TRBJ2-1	CASSLPGHVEFF	TGTGCCAGCTCCCTCCCGGGCCATGTAGAGTTCTTC
once	TRBV28	17	TRBD2	TRBJ2-2	CASSSTSGGPNTGELFF	TGTGCCAGCAGTTCTACTAGCGGGGGCCCTAACACCGGGGAGCTGTTTTTT
-	TRBV28	15	TRBD1	TRBJ2-1	CASSLMDRGFDEQFF	TGTGCCAGCAGTTTGATGGACAGGGGGTTCGATGAGCAGTTCTTC
-	TRBV28	14	-	TRBJ1-4	CASSFLGGNEKLFF	TGTGCCAGCAGTTTTTTGGGGGGCAATGAAAAACTGTTTTTT
-	TRBV28	12	-	TRBJ1-1	CASTHQAPEAFF	TGTGCCAGCACCCACCAGGCCCCTGAAGCTTTCTTT
-	TRBV5-8	15	-	TRBJ2-3	CASSLTLASTDTQYF	TGTGCCAGCAGCCTTACTTTAGCCAGCACAGATACGCAGTATTTT
-	TRBV10-3	15	TRBD1	TRBJ1-1	CATQRADRALSEAFF	TGTGCCACCCAGAGGGCGGACAGGGCTCTCTCTGAAGCTTTCTTT
-	TRBV15	15	-	TRBJ1-6	CATSQEGDAGSPLHF	TGTGCCACCAGCCAAGAAGGGGACGCTGGTTCACCCCTCCACTTT
-	TRBV28	13	-	TRBJ1-2	CASRGAAVYGYTF	TGTGCCAGCCGCGGGGCAGCCGTTTATGGCTACACCTTC
-	TRBV29-1	11	TRBD1	TRBJ2-7	CSSGQGGEQYF	TGCAGCTCCGGACAGGGCGGCGAGCAGTACTTC
-	TRBV29-1	14	TRBD1	TRBJ2-2	CSVGETGVAGELFF	TGCAGCGTTGGGGAGACAGGGGTGGCCGGGGAGCTGTTTTTT
-	TRBV5-1	15	TRBD1	TRBJ1-5	CASSLGQGAGQPQHF	TGCGCCAGCAGCCTGGGACAGGGGGCGGGTCAGCCCCAGCATTTT
-	TRBV28	14	-	TRBJ1-3	CASSLGVTGNTIYF	TGTGCCAGCAGTTTGGGGGTCACTGGAAACACCATATATTTT
-	TRBV24-1	14	TRBD1	TRBJ2-1	CATSGWSGGNEQFF	TGTGCCACCAGTGGGTGGTCAGGGGGAAATGAGCAGTTCTTC
-	TRBV11-2	14	TRBD1	TRBJ1-4	CASSLSPGQGGLFF	TGTGCCAGCAGCCTCTCCCCGGGACAGGGGGGACTGTTTTTT
-	TRBV10-3	15	-	TRBJ1-3	CAISQQNPSGNTIYF	TGTGCCATCAGCCAACAGAACCCCTCTGGAAACACCATATATTTT
many	TRBV4-3	13	-	TRBJ1-2	CASSQDLGDGYTF	TGCGCCAGCAGCCAAGATCTTGGGGATGGCTACACCTTC
-	TRBV4-1	15	-	TRBJ1-5	CASSQEGNGNQPQHF	TGCGCCAGCAGCCAAGAGGGAAACGGCAATCAGCCCCAGCATTTT
-	TRBV2	11	-	TRBJ2-3	CASSVRNTQYF	TGTGCCAGCAGCGTCAGGAATACGCAGTATTTT
-	TRBV15	18	-	TRBJ1-1	CATSRDDGLNSMNTEAFF	TGTGCCACCAGCAGAGATGATGGGCTCAACTCCATGAACACTGAAGCTTTCTTT
-	TRBV27	16	TRBD1	TRBJ2-2	CASSLITGANTGELFF	TGTGCCAGCAGTCTAATTACAGGGGCGAACACCGGGGAGCTGTTTTTT
-	TRBV28	11	-	TRBJ1-2	CASSLRGGYTF	TGTGCCAGCAGTTTGCGTGGCGGCTACACCTTC
-	TRBV7-9	14	-	TRBJ1-6	CASSLHGSNSPLHF	TGTGCCAGCAGCTTGCACGGAAGCAATTCACCCCTCCACTTT
-	TRBV5-6	16	-	TRBJ2-1	CASSLFSGVGYNEQFF	TGTGCCAGCAGCTTGTTTTCAGGGGTGGGTTACAATGAGCAGTTCTTC
-	TRBV6-2/TRBV6-3	16	-	TRBJ2-2	CASSRPGSWNTGELFF	TGTGCCAGCAGCCGCCCCGGGAGTTGGAACACCGGGGAGCTGTTTTTT
once	TRBV29-1	13	-	TRBJ1-2	CSVDYGQGPEDTF	TGCAGCGTTGACTACGGCCAGGGTCCCGAGGACACCTTC
-	TRBV6-6	16	TRBD1	TRBJ1-5	CASSRQGATSNQPQHF	TGTGCCAGCAGTCGACAGGGGGCAACGAGCAATCAGCCCCAGCATTTT
-	TRBV5-1	15	-	TRBJ1-5	CASSLDLGGNQPQHF	TGCGCCAGCAGCTTGGACCTGGGGGGCAATCAGCCCCAGCATTTT
-	TRBV9	14	-	TRBJ1-3	CASSVASSGNTIYF	TGTGCCAGCAGCGTAGCCAGCTCTGGAAACACCATATATTTT
-	TRBV6-4	14	TRBD2	TRBJ2-3	CASSEAGGTDTQYF	TGTGCCAGCAGTGAGGCGGGGGGCACAGATACGCAGTATTTT
-	TRBV30	15	-	TRBJ1-5	CAWKASTHSNQPQHF	TGTGCCTGGAAGGCGAGCACCCATAGCAATCAGCCCCAGCATTTT
few	TRBV3-1/TRBV3-2	16	-	TRBJ1-1	CASSQDLRAVNTEAFF	TGTGCCAGCAGCCAAGATCTGAGGGCAGTGAACACTGAAGCTTTCTTT
-	TRBV11-1	15	TRBD1	TRBJ1-1	CASTPNRGGKTEAFF	TGTGCCAGCACCCCTAACAGGGGAGGAAAAACTGAAGCTTTCTTT
-	TRBV5-6	11	-	TRBJ2-1	CASSTYNEQFF	TGTGCCAGCAGCACGTACAATGAGCAGTTCTTC